This TCR beta chain stems from a study of human T cells and chemical hapten exposure. Study background: Reading of the patch tests, which applied 0.01% DPC to the upper back, occurred at 6 days. Alopecia universalis, totalis or areata was present in patients who were mostly female.

This clonotype was detected a few times. The time point here: patch test 3, about 24 weeks after DPC sensitization. Treatment here: therapeutic diphenylcyclopropenone sensitization with weekly scalp DPC. Prior to each patch test being applied, blood was drawn. Total RNA was isolated from unfractionated whole blood. TCRdb reprocessed the RACE reads via MiXCR and lists one record per CDR3 protein. Here the sample spans more than 95,000 distinct CDR3 sequences, roughly a quarter being singletons. The TCR sequence derives from a man aged 35 to 55 with alopecia areata. Some clones in this sample may be carry-over from other donors' samples. Sequences were derived from whole blood, sampled in connection with sensitization to the hapten diphenylcyclopropenone (DPC).

CDR3: CASSLVGGYYGYTF. Written as DNA, the CDR3 is TGTGCCAGCAGCTTAGTTGGGGGCTACTATGGCTACACCTTC. The V call is TRBV7-9, the J call TRBJ1-2; D might be TRBD1 (6 bases). Germline lookup yields CDR1 SEHNR and CDR2 FQNEAQ (reference sequence). V dropped 1 base and J dropped 3 bases, with 9 bases sitting between them. This CDR3 spans 14 amino acids.